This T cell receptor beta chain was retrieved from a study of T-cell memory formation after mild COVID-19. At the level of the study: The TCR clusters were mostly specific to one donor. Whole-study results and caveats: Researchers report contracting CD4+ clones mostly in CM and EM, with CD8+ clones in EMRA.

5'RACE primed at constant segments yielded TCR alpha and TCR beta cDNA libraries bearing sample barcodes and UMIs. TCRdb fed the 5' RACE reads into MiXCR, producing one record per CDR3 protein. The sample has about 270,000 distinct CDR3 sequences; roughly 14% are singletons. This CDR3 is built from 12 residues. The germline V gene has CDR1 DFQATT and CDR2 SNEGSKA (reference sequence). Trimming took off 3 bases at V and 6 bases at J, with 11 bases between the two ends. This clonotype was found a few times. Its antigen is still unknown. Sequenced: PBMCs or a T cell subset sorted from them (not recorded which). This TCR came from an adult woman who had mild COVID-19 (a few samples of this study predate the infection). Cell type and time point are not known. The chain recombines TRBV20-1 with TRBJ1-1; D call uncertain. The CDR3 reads CSASLAAAEAFF. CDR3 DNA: TGCAGTGCTAGTCTCGCGGCCGCTGAAGCTTTCTTT.